This T cell receptor beta chain was captured in a study of OX40 agonist ivuxolimab in advanced cancers. Overall study context: Ivuxolimab is a fully human IgG2 antibody that activates OX40 (CD134). Regarding the study as a whole: Expanded peripheral T-cell antigen specificity went undetermined. Doses of 0.1 to 3.0 mg/kg were accompanied by clonal expansion of CD4+ and CD8+ blood T cells by week 6.

Concerning this clone itself: Its antigen is unknown.

The data were produced by immunoSEQ multiplex PCR, yet TCRdb's version contains in-frame clones alone and is incomplete. The sample contains about 62,000 clones, approximately 92% of which appear only once. The germline CDR1 and CDR2 sequences are SGHVS and FNYEAQ. V was cut by 2 bases and J by 10 bases, with 15 bases left in between. The length of the CDR3 is 15 residues. Material: CD4+ or CD8+ T cells sorted from blood, obtained in a trial of the OX40 agonist ivuxolimab. The rearrangement joins TRBV7-6 to TRBJ1-6; D is ambiguous. The clonotype was recovered from an adult with an advanced solid tumor such as melanoma, head and neck, liver or kidney cancer. The CDR3: CASSLKADGTSPLHF. CDR3 sequence (DNA): TGTGCCAGCAGCTTAAAGGCAGACGGTACATCACCCCTCCACTTT. The full variable domain, in which reference TRBV7-6 and TRBJ1-6 provide the parts outside the CDR3, is GAGVSQSPRYKVTKRGQDVALRCDPISGHVSLYWYRQALGQGPEFLTYFNYEAQQDKSGLPNDRFSAERPEGSISTLTIQRTEQRDSAMYRCASSLKADGTSPLHFGNGTRLTVT.